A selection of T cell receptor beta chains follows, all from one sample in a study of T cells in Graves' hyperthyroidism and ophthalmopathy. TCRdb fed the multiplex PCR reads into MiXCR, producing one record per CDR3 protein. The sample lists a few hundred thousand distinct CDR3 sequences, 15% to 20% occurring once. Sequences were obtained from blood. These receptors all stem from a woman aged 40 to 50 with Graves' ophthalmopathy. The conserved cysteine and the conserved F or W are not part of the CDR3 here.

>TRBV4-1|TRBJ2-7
ASSPPGGQGSSYEQY
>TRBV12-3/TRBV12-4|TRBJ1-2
ASSSRLGRTADYI
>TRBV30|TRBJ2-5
AWSGTGQETQY
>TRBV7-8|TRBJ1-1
ASSSYRDTEAF
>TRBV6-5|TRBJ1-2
ASSYSKGRSYGYT
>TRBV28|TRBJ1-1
ASKEGTEAF
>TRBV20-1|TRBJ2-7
SATASVGVAYEQY
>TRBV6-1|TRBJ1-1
ASTLTGGQGAFEAF
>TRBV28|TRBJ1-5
ASSLKGQPQH
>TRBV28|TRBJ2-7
ASSLRGQGAGEQY
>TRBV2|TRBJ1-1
ASLRQTEAF
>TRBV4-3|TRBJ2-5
ASSQGFRVGETQY
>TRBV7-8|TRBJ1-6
ARSLQGVKSPLH